Listed here are 20 T cell receptor beta chains from one sample, sequenced in a study of T cells in Graves' hyperthyroidism and ophthalmopathy. The CDR3 regions of TCR beta were amplified from RNA transcripts. In the first-round RT-PCR of the TCR CDR3, the HTBI primer set was used. MiXCR, applied by TCRdb to the multiplex PCR reads, yields one record per CDR3 protein. Of about 600,000 distinct CDR3 sequences listed, 15% to 20% are singletons. Sequencing was performed on blood. These receptor sequences come from a woman in her thirties or forties with Graves' ophthalmopathy.

A few counts support this clonotype. The chain has TRBV6-1 and TRBJ2-3; TRBD2 agrees at 11 bases. This CDR3 is 15 amino acids long. Germline CDR1 is MNHNS and CDR2 is SASEGT. Losses at the gene ends were 5 bases for V and 4 bases for J; bases not matched to a gene: 5. CDR3 amino acids: CASSRLAGLSDTQYF. The CDR3 DNA sequence: TGTGCCAGCAGTCGACTAGCGGGGCTATCAGATACGCAGTATTTT.

The genes are TRBV20-1 and TRBJ1-2, with D tentatively TRBD1 (6 bases). Per the germline V gene, CDR1 is DFQATT and CDR2 is SNEGSKA (reference sequence). The CDR3 runs to 14 residues. V shed 4 bases and J shed 4 bases, with 16 bases lying between them. The CDR3 bases are TGCAGTGCTACAACAGGGTATCGTGGCTATGGCTACACCTTC. This translates into CSATTGYRGYGYTF.

This clonotype was counted at least ten times. This chain uses TRBV18 with TRBJ2-7; 7 bases map to TRBD1. Germline loops: CDR1 KGHSH, CDR2 LQKENI. This CDR3 contains 12 residues. V lost 3 bases and J lost 7; bases outside the gene matches: 3. The CDR3 region is CASSPIQGEQYF. In DNA form, the CDR3 reads TGTGCCAGCTCACCGATACAGGGGGAGCAGTACTTC.

The chain joins TRBV29-1 to TRBJ2-5; 12 bases map to TRBD1. The trim removed 4 bases at V and 4 bases at J, leaving 7 bases unmatched. Germline V gene sequence: CDR1 SQVTM, CDR2 ANQGSEA. CDR3 size: 15 residues. The DNA of the CDR3 is TGCAGCGTTGGGGGACAGGGGGCCCTAGGAGAGACCCAGTACTTC. Translated, it gives CSVGGQGALGETQYF.

There are a few counts of this clonotype. The chain has TRBV4-1 and TRBJ2-5; a weak D match, TRBD2 (6 bases). The germline V gene has CDR1 MGHRA and CDR2 YSYEKL. This CDR3 spans 12 amino acids. Trimming pared 3 bases from V and 10 bases from J, leaving 12 bases between. DNA of the CDR3: TGCGCCAGCAGCCAGGGGGGTGGGGACCAGTACTTC. Translated, it gives CASSQGGGDQYF.

Many counts were recorded for this clonotype. This chain connects TRBV2 to TRBJ2-3; TRBD1 agrees at 8 bases. The CDR3 spans 15 residues. The V gene's germline CDR1 is SNHLY and CDR2 FYNNEI. J was trimmed by 0 bases and V by 7 bases; bases with no gene match: 6. DNA of the CDR3: TGTGCCAGCAACGGACAGGGAATGAGCACAGATACGCAGTATTTT. Its translation: CASNGQGMSTDTQYF.

The gene calls are TRBV7-9 and TRBJ2-5; D is unresolved. CDR3 size: 12 residues. Germline CDR1 is SEHNR and CDR2 is FQNEAQ (reference sequence). Between the trimmed V and J ends, which lost 5 bases and 5 bases, there was a span of 9 bases. CDR3 sequence reads: CASSRIGETQYF. The CDR3 DNA reads TGTGCCAGCAGCCGGATTGGGGAGACCCAGTACTTC.

In its sample, this clonotype was seen many times. The chain employs TRBV30 and TRBJ1-1; D not resolved. Germline CDR1 reads GTSNPN; CDR2 reads SVGIG (reference sequence). The germline V and J ends were trimmed by 4 bases and 7 bases, with 10 bases remaining between them. The CDR3 length is 11 residues. This CDR3 is CAWTSDGEAFF. The CDR3 region has the DNA TGTGCCTGGACCTCCGATGGTGAAGCTTTCTTT.

The genes are TRBV27 and TRBJ1-5; a possible D gene is TRBD1 (6 bases). The CDR3 extends over 14 amino acids. Germline V gene data show CDR1 as MNHEY and CDR2 as SMNVEV (reference sequence). The V end was cut by 6 bases, the J end by 4 bases, with 13 bases between. The CDR3, as DNA: TGTGCCAGCAGACCGACAGGTTTAAATCAGCCCCAGCATTTT. Translation: CASRPTGLNQPQHF.

There are a few counts of this clonotype. This sequence joins TRBV4-1 and TRBJ2-1, with D perhaps matching TRBD2 (5 bases). The CDR3 totals 17 residues. Germline V gene sequence: CDR1 MGHRA, CDR2 YSYEKL. Trimming took 5 bases from V and 0 from J, leaving 17 bases between them. The CDR3 DNA reads as TGCGCCAGCAGCGAAACCGCACTAGAAAGCTCCTACAATGAGCAGTTCTTC. It specifies CASSETALESSYNEQFF.

This clonotype appeared a few times. This chain's CDR3 is CASSPTGNTFEQYF. The CDR3 DNA is TGTGCCAGTAGTCCTACGGGAAATACGTTCGAGCAGTACTTC. The rearrangement uses TRBV19 and TRBJ2-7; a weak D match, TRBD2 (5 bases). CDR3 length: 14 residues. Looked up from germline, CDR1 is LNHDA and CDR2 is SQIVND (reference sequence). V lost 5 bases, J lost 6 bases, and 17 bases lay in between.

In this sample, this clonotype turned up once. The V gene is TRBV2, the J gene TRBJ1-5; 7 bases agree with TRBD1. With V trimmed by 4 bases and J by 9 bases, 6 bases remained unmatched. CDR1 is SNHLY and CDR2 is FYNNEI in the germline V gene. The CDR3 covers 13 residues. CDR3 residues: CASSGTGPRPQHF. The CDR3 coding sequence is TGTGCCAGCAGTGGGACAGGCCCTCGGCCCCAGCATTTT.

This clonotype appeared many times. This chain connects TRBV12-3 or TRBV12-4 to TRBJ2-3; tentative D call: TRBD2 (5 bases). CDR3 length: 12 residues. V was shortened by 6 bases and J by 4 bases, with 8 bases between the two germline ends. CDR3 sequence (DNA): TGTGCCAGCAGCGTAGCGTCAGATACGCAGTATTTT. The encoded protein is CASSVASDTQYF.

This clonotype came up many times. This rearrangement joins TRBV11-2 to TRBJ1-1, with D uncertain. This CDR3 is 19 amino acids long. Deletions cut 0 bases from V and 1 base from J, with 21 bases between. Germline CDR1 SGHAT, CDR2 FQNNGV. The DNA for the CDR3 is TGTGCCAGCAGCTTAGATATCACGACATTGGCCGGTCCGAACACTGAAGCTTTCTTT. Protein product: CASSLDITTLAGPNTEAFF.

This clonotype was picked up many times. The chain recombines TRBV11-2 with TRBJ2-1; D possibly uses TRBD1 or TRBD2 (5 bases each). The CDR3 is made up of 16 amino acids. Per germline, CDR1 SGHAT and CDR2 FQNNGV. V was cut by 1 base and J by 2 bases, with 12 bases left in between. This CDR3 is CASSLVRGAPYNEQFF. CDR3 DNA: TGTGCCAGCAGCTTAGTTAGAGGGGCGCCCTACAATGAGCAGTTCTTC.

This clonotype was counted many times. The genes are TRBV20-1 and TRBJ2-5, with 10 bases aligning to TRBD2. In germline, CDR1 is DFQATT, CDR2 SNEGSKA (reference sequence). V gave up 2 bases and J gave up 5 bases; unmatched junction bases: 5. There are 14 residues in the CDR3. The CDR3 coding sequence is TGCAGTGCTAGAATTAGCGGGAGGCTGGAGACCCAGTACTTC. It encodes CSARISGRLETQYF.

The DNA for the CDR3 is TGTGCCAGCAGTTCGACTAGCGTGGGGGGGAAGCAGTTCTTC. It is translated as CASSSTSVGGKQFF. V and J are TRBV27 and TRBJ2-1; 8 nucleotides match TRBD2. The V gene end was trimmed by 4 bases and the J gene end by 11 bases; junction bases not matched to a gene: 10. Looked up from germline, CDR1 is MNHEY and CDR2 is SMNVEV (reference sequence). This CDR3 contains 14 residues.

The chain couples TRBV6-2 or TRBV6-3 to TRBJ2-3; D is possibly TRBD2 (6 bases). V was clipped by 2 bases and J by 4 bases, with 13 bases between them. Germline V lookup: CDR1 MNHEY, CDR2 SVGEGT. This CDR3 is 15 amino acids long. The DNA for the CDR3 is TGTGCCAGCAGTTACGGGGGGTGGATGGCAGATACGCAGTATTTT. Translating it yields CASSYGGWMADTQYF.

This clonotype was detected many times. The V gene is TRBV30, the J gene TRBJ2-3; no reliable D call. Germline V gene sequence: CDR1 GTSNPN, CDR2 SVGIG (reference sequence). The CDR3 loop spans 10 amino acids. V lost 7 bases to trimming and J lost 5 bases, with 7 bases between them. The CDR3 is CASKIDTQYF. CDR3 in DNA: TGTGCCTCTAAAATAGATACGCAGTATTTT.

This clonotype has just a few counts. The chain couples TRBV12-3 or TRBV12-4 to TRBJ1-1; D is undetermined. The CDR3 has 15 amino acids. The V end was cut by 3 bases, the J end by 3 bases, with 14 bases between. The CDR3 reads CASSFSGVRYTEAFF. For the CDR3, the DNA is TGTGCCAGCAGTTTCTCAGGAGTCCGTTACACTGAAGCTTTCTTT.